This T cell receptor (beta chain) was recovered during a study of blood T cell repertoires in COVID-19. At the level of the study: Sites across the United States, Italy and Spain contributed samples from acute and convalescent COVID-19. T cells, B-cell-depleted T cells, or PBMCs supplied cDNA or gDNA.

This clone was counted a few times. Methods used by the authors: It was from reference gene primer amplification that nucleated cell counts were estimated. The protocol was immunoSEQ multiplex PCR, while the TCRdb copy is restricted to in-frame clones and leaves out a portion. V and J calls and clone size follow that table, whereas D and trimming were derived from the DNA. Of about 200,000 clones listed, roughly 80% are singletons. The CDR3 runs to 12 residues. The germline gives CDR1 MNHEY, CDR2 SVGAGI. Trimming shortened V by 8 bases and J by 6 bases, and 13 bases separated the two germline ends. Sample: peripheral blood. This receptor was identified in a woman of 80 years or more with acute or convalescent COVID-19. This chain links TRBV6-5 with TRBJ1-2; maybe TRBD1 (5 bases). The CDR3, as DNA: TGTGCCAGCCGGACAAACTTGGATGGCTACACCTTC. Encoded protein: CASRTNLDGYTF.